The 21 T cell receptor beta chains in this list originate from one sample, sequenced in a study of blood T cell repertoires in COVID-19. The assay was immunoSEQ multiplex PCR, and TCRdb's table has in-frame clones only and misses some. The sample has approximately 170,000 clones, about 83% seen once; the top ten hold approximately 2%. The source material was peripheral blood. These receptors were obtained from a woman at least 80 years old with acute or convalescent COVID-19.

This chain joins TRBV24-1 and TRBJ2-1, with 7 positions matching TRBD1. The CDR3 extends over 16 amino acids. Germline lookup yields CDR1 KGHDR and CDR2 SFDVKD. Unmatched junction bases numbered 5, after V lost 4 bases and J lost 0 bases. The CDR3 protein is CATSELDRSSYNEQFF. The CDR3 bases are TGTGCCACCAGTGAGCTGGACAGGAGCTCCTACAATGAGCAGTTCTTC.

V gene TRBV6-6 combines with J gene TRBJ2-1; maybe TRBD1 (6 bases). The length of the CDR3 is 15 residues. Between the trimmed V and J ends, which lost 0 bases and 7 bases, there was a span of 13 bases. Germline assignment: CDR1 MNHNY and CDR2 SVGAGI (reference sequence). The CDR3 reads CASSYSSGQWNEQFF. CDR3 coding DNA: TGTGCCAGCAGTTACTCGTCCGGACAGTGGAATGAGCAGTTCTTC.

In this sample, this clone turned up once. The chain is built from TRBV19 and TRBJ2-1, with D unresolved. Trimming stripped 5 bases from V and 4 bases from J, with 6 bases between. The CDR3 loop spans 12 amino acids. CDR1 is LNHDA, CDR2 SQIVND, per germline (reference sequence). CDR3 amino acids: CASSSLYNEQFF. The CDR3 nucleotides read TGTGCCAGTAGTTCCCTGTACAATGAGCAGTTCTTC.

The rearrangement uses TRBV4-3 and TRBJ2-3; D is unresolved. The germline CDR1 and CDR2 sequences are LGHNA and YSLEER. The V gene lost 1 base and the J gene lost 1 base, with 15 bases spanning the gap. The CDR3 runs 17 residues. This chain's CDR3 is CASSQGPPQVGTDTQYF. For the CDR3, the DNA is TGCGCCAGCAGCCAAGGCCCTCCCCAGGTTGGCACAGATACGCAGTATTTT.

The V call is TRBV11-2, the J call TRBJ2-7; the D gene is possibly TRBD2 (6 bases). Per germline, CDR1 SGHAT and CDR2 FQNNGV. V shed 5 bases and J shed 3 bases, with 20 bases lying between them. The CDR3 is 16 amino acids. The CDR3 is CASSPGVVAQNYEQYF. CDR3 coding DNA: TGTGCCAGCAGCCCGGGGGTAGTAGCGCAAAACTACGAGCAGTACTTC.

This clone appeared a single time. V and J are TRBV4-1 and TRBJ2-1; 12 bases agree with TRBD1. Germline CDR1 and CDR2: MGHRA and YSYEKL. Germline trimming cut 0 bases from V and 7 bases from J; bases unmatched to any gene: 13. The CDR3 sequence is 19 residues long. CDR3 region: CASSQDGGVGQGARNEQFF. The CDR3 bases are TGCGCCAGCAGCCAAGACGGAGGAGTGGGACAGGGGGCCAGGAATGAGCAGTTCTTC.

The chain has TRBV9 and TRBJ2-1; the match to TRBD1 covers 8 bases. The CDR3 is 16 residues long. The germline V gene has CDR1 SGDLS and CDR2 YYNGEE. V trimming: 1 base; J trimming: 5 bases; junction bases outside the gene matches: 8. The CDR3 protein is CASSVRTGLGHNEQFF. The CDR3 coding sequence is TGTGCCAGCAGCGTACGGACAGGGTTGGGACACAATGAGCAGTTCTTC.

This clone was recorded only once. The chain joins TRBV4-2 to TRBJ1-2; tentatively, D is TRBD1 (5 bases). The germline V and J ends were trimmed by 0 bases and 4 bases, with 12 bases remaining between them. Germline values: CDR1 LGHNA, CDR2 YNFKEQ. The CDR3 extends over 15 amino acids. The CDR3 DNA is TGTGCCAGCAGCCAAGATCCCAGGGCTGGCTATGGCTACACCTTC. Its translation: CASSQDPRAGYGYTF.

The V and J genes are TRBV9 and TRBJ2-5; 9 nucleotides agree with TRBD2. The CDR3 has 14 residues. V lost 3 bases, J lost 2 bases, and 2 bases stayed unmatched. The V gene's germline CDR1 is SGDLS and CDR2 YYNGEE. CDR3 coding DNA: TGTGCCAGCAGCGACGCGGGGGGGCAAGAGACCCAGTACTTC. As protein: CASSDAGGQETQYF.

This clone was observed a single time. The CDR3, as DNA: TGTGCCAGTAGTATCAGTGGCAGAAGCACAGATACGCAGTATTTT. Amino acid sequence: CASSISGRSTDTQYF. This rearrangement joins TRBV19 to TRBJ2-3; D gene unclear. This CDR3 contains 15 residues. In germline, CDR1 is LNHDA, CDR2 SQIVND (reference sequence). Trimming cost V 3 bases and J 0 bases, with 10 bases left between them.

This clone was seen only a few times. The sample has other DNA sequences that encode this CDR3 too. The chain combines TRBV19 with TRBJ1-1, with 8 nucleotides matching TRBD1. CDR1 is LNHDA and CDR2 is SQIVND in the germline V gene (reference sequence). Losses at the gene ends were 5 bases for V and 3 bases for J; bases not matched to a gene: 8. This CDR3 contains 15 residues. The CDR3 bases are TGTGCCAGTAGTGGAGACAGGGGTCGCCACACTGAAGCTTTCTTT. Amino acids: CASSGDRGRHTEAFF.

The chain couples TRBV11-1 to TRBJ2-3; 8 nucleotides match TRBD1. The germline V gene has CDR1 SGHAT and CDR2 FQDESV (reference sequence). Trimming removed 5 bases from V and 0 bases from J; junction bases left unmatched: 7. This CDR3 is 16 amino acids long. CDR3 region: CASSLRTGISTDTQYF. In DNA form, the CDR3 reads TGTGCCAGCAGCCTAAGGACAGGGATAAGCACAGATACGCAGTATTTT.

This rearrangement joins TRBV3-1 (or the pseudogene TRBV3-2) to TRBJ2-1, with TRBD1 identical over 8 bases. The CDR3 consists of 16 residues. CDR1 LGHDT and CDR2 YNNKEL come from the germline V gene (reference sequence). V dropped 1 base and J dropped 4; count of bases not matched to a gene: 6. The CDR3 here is CASSQVIGTGYNEQFF. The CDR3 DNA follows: TGTGCCAGCAGCCAAGTTATCGGGACAGGATACAATGAGCAGTTCTTC.

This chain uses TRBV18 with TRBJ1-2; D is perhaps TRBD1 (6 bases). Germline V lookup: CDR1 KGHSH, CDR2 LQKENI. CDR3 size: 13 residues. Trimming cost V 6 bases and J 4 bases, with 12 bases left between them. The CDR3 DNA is TGTGCCAGCTCCCCGAGGGACACCTATGGCTACACCTTC. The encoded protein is CASSPRDTYGYTF.

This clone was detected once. The CDR3 nucleotides read TGCGCCAGCAGCCAAGAGATGGCGACAGGGGTCCATCAGCCCCAGCATTTT. This encodes CASSQEMATGVHQPQHF. The chain employs TRBV4-1 and TRBJ1-5; 8 bases are a match to TRBD1. V trimming: 0 bases; J trimming: 5 bases; junction bases outside the gene matches: 9. CDR3 size: 17 residues. Germline V CDR1 and CDR2: MGHRA, YSYEKL.

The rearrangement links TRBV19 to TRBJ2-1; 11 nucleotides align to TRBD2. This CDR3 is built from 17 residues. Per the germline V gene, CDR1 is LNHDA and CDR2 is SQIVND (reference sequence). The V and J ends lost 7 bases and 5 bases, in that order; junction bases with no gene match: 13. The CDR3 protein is CASNPNPTSGRHNEQFF. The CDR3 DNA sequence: TGTGCCAGTAATCCCAACCCCACTAGCGGGAGACACAATGAGCAGTTCTTC.

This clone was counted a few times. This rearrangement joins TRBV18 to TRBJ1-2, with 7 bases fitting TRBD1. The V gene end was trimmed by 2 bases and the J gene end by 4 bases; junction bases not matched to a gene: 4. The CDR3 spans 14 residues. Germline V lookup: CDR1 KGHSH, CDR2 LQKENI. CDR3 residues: CASSPSGQFYGYTF. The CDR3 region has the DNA TGTGCCAGCTCACCATCGGGACAGTTCTATGGCTACACCTTC.

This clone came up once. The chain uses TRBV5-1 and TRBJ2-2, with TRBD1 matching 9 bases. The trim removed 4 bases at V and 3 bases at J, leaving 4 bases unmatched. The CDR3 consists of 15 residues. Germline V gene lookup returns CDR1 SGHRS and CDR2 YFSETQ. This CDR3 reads CASSQRQGDTGELFF. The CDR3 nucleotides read TGCGCCAGCAGCCAAAGACAGGGGGACACCGGGGAGCTGTTTTTT.

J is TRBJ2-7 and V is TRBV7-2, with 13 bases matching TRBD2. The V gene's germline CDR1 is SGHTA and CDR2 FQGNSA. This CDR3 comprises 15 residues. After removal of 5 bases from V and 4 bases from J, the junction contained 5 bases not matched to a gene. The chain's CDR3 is CASSPRGLAGYEQYF. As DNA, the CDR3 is TGTGCCAGCAGCCCACGGGGACTAGCGGGGTACGAGCAGTACTTC.

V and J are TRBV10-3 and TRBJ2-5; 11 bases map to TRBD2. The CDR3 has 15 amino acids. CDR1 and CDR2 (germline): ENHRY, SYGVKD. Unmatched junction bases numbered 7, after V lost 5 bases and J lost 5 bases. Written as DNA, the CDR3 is TGTGCCATCAGTTCCGCCCCTAGCGGGAGGGAGACCCAGTACTTC. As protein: CAISSAPSGRETQYF.

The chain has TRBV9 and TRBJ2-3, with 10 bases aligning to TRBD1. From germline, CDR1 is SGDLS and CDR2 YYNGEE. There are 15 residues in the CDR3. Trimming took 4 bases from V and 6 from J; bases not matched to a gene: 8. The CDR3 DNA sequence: TGTGCCAGCAGCCCCGAGGGACAGGGGATGGATACGCAGTATTTT. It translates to CASSPEGQGMDTQYF.